This entry features one T cell receptor beta chain sequence. Its antigen is currently unknown. TCRdb's table, derived via immunoSEQ multiplex PCR, lists solely in-frame clones and lacks some. Of around 20,000 clones listed, approximately 69% were seen once; the top ten hold 26%. The sample belongs to a study of OX40 agonist ivuxolimab in advanced cancers. About the research overall: The study treated patients with ivuxolimab, an agonistic anti-OX40 (CD134) antibody. Treatment received earlier with anti-PD-1, anti-PD-L1 or anti-CTLA-4 agents was allowed, and more than 30% had some. Study results and caveats: The study found that CD8+ T cells averaged more expanded clones than CD4+. Dosing at 0.1 to 3.0 mg/kg was accompanied by clonal expansion of CD4+ and CD8+ blood T cells by week 6.

Germline CDR1 LNHNV, CDR2 YYDKDF (reference sequence). The CDR3 extends over 14 amino acids. V is TRBV15 and J is TRBJ2-5; 8 bases line up with TRBD1. Judging by the DNA end, TRBJ2-7 fits better; the J call may be wrong. Specimen: CD4+ or CD8+ T cells sorted from blood, collected in a trial of the OX40 agonist ivuxolimab. The receptor was derived from an adult with an advanced solid tumor such as melanoma, head and neck, liver or kidney cancer. CDR3 sequence: CATSIKQGAYEQYF. CDR3 DNA: TGTGCCACCAGCATCAAACAGGGGGCCTACGAGCAGTACTTC.